This T cell receptor beta chain comes out of a study of blood T cell repertoires in COVID-19. Looking at the study overall: Spain, Italy and the United States supplied samples that represented acute and convalescent COVID-19.

This CDR3 spans 16 amino acids. Germline values: CDR1 KGHDR, CDR2 SFDVKD. The ends were cut back, 4 bases at V and 0 bases at J, with 13 bases in the middle. Generated by immunoSEQ multiplex PCR, the TCRdb table keeps only in-frame clones and is missing some. The table has tens of thousands of clones, roughly four fifths seen once. This rearrangement joins TRBV24-1 to TRBJ2-3; no clear D gene. This TCR came from a woman aged 60-75 years with acute or convalescent COVID-19. The sequenced sample was peripheral blood. The CDR3 bases are TGTGCCACCAGTGACCCCACTAAGCTTAGCACAGATACGCAGTATTTT. It encodes CATSDPTKLSTDTQYF.